One sample yielded the 26 T cell receptor beta chains listed below, sequenced in a study of CXCR3-negative and CXCR3-positive naive CD8 T cells (dated by TCRdb to between 2018 and 2021). Study-wide conclusions, independent of this receptor: TRB CDR3s from CXCR3-positive naive cells showed higher hydrophobicity (lower Kidera factor 4), lower energy, and higher strength and volume indices than CXCR3-negative naive cells.

The sequencing machine was a NextSeq 550. The Human TCR Profiling Kit (MiLaboratory) was used to prepare UMI-labeled 5' RACE TRB cDNA libraries. One entry per CDR3 protein sequence results from the TCRdb reprocessing of the reads, with DNA left out. The sample's own table lists some 140,000 distinct CDR3 sequences. The leading ten clones occupy 0.49% of the sample. Their recognized antigens are unknown. The sequencing sample was made of naive CXCR3+ CD8+ T cells from blood. The cell subset or site label corresponds to: CD45RO-CCR7+CD27+CD95- naive CD8+ T cells expressing CXCR3 (TNR3+). The receptors here all came from a human donor in good health. Some clones in this sample may be carry-over from other donors' samples.

The rearrangement links TRBV5-4 to TRBJ2-1; TCRdb reports TRBD2, a call that lacks DNA to check it against. The CDR3 consists of 14 residues. Germline V gene sequence: CDR1 SGHNT, CDR2 YYREEE (reference sequence). The CDR3 is CASSLSAGSNEQFF.

This chain connects TRBV12-3 or TRBV12-4 to TRBJ2-3. CDR3 length: 15 amino acids. The CDR3: CASSLKLAGTDTQYF.

This chain joins TRBV5-1 and TRBJ2-7; TCRdb outputs TRBD2, but without DNA this stays unchecked. Germline values: CDR1 SGHRS, CDR2 YFSETQ. This CDR3 contains 13 residues. The CDR3 sequence: CASQAAGGYEQYF.

This rearrangement joins TRBV7-9 to TRBJ1-2. CDR1 SEHNR and CDR2 FQNEAQ come from the germline V gene (reference sequence). The CDR3 loop spans 14 amino acids. CDR3 protein: CASSPVGANYGYTF.

This chain uses TRBV7-9 with TRBJ2-1; with no DNA, the TCRdb D assignment of TRBD1 cannot be verified. CDR3 size: 14 residues. The germline gives CDR1 SEHNR, CDR2 FQNEAQ (reference sequence). CDR3 in amino acids: CASSGPGTANEQFF.

V and J are TRBV28 and TRBJ2-7. The CDR3 contains 13 residues. In germline, CDR1 is MDHEN, CDR2 SYDVKM. The CDR3 sequence: CASDPGWGYEQYF.

V gene TRBV2 combines with J gene TRBJ1-4; without DNA, the TCRdb call of TRBD1 cannot be checked. CDR3 length: 16 amino acids. Germline CDR1 and CDR2: SNHLY and FYNNEI. The CDR3 sequence is CASSTYPRGTNEKLFF.

The V and J genes are TRBV7-3 and TRBJ2-3; TCRdb's D gene call, TRBD2, goes unchecked for lack of DNA. The CDR3 contains 15 residues. CDR1 SGHTA and CDR2 FQGTGA come from the germline V gene. CDR3 loop: CASSLMGGALNTQYF. Looking up the rest from reference TRBV7-3 and TRBJ2-3 gives the full variable domain: GAGVSQTPSNKVTEKGKYVELRCDPISGHTALYWYRQSLGQGPEFLIYFQGTGAADDSGLPNDRFFAVRPEGSVSTLKIQRTERGDSAVYLCASSLMGGALNTQYFGPGTRLTVL.

The chain is built from TRBV23-1 and TRBJ2-3. TRBV23-1 is identified as an open reading frame with a role that is uncertain. This CDR3 spans 15 amino acids. CDR3 loop: CASSQSGASTDTQYF.

The rearrangement joins TRBV28 to TRBJ1-6; TCRdb picks TRBD1, but there is no DNA to check that call. CDR1 MDHEN and CDR2 SYDVKM come from the germline V gene. The CDR3 is made up of 14 amino acids. The CDR3 protein is CASSLGQYNSPLHF. The full variable domain, rest sourced from reference TRBV28 and TRBJ1-6, is DVKVTQSSRYLVKRTGEKVFLECVQDMDHENMFWYRQDPGLGLRLIYFSYDVKMKEKGDIPEGYSVSREKKERFSLILESASTNQTSMYLCASSLGQYNSPLHFGNGTRLTVT.

This rearrangement joins TRBV29-1 to TRBJ1-2; TCRdb designates TRBD1, a call that cannot be tested without DNA. In germline, CDR1 is SQVTM, CDR2 ANQGSEA. The length of the CDR3 is 11 residues. CDR3 in amino acids: CSSRDRDGYTF. Using reference TRBV29-1 and TRBJ1-2 for the parts outside the CDR3, the full variable domain is SAVISQKPSRDICQRGTSLTIQCQVDSQVTMMFWYRQQPGQSLTLIATANQGSEATYESGFVIDKFPISRPNLTFSTLTVSNMSPEDSSIYLCSSRDRDGYTFGSGTRLTVV.

This rearrangement joins TRBV4-3 to TRBJ2-5; the TRBD2 assignment by TCRdb is unverifiable without DNA. The CDR3 is 18 amino acids. Germline V lookup: CDR1 LGHNA, CDR2 YSLEER. This CDR3 is CASSQETLAGGRGETQYF.

V usage is TRBV13 and J usage is TRBJ2-7. CDR1 is PRHDT and CDR2 is FYEKMQ in the germline V gene (reference sequence). The CDR3 is 13 amino acids. CDR3 in amino acids: CASSLESNYEQYF. Together with reference TRBV13 and TRBJ2-7, the CDR3 gives the full variable domain: AAGVIQSPRHLIKEKRETATLKCYPIPRHDTVYWYQQGPGQDPQFLISFYEKMQSDKGSIPDRFSAQQFSDYHSELNMSSLELGDSALYFCASSLESNYEQYFGPGTRLTVT.

J is TRBJ2-2 and V is TRBV7-3. The CDR3 loop spans 15 amino acids. CDR1 and CDR2 (germline): SGHTA, FQGTGA. CDR3 residues: CASSPTLSGTGELFF.

This sequence joins TRBV30 and TRBJ2-2; the D call from TCRdb, TRBD1, cannot be confirmed without DNA. Germline V CDR1 and CDR2: GTSNPN, SVGIG (reference sequence). The CDR3 consists of 12 residues. The CDR3 spells CAWGTGVGELFF.

The CDR3 here is CASSLVLAQRTDTQYF. The V and J genes are TRBV5-1 and TRBJ2-3; the D gene TCRdb calls, TRBD2, cannot be checked with no DNA. The length of the CDR3 is 16 residues. Germline CDR1 is SGHRS and CDR2 is YFSETQ.

This chain uses TRBV7-9 with TRBJ2-1; TCRdb designates TRBD1, a call that cannot be tested without DNA. CDR3 length: 16 amino acids. The germline gives CDR1 SEHNR, CDR2 FQNEAQ (reference sequence). This CDR3 is CASSLDRRGFGDEQFF.

V gene TRBV6-5 combines with J gene TRBJ2-7. Germline loops: CDR1 MNHEY, CDR2 SVGAGI. This CDR3 has 13 residues. This CDR3 is CASSYVGSYEQYF.

The V gene is TRBV2, the J gene TRBJ2-5; lacking DNA, the TRBD2 call made by TCRdb goes unchecked. The V gene's germline CDR1 is SNHLY and CDR2 FYNNEI. The CDR3 covers 15 residues. The CDR3 loop is CASSEFLAAQETQYF.

This sequence joins TRBV15 and TRBJ2-3. The germline V gene encodes CDR1 LNHNV and CDR2 YYDKDF (reference sequence). The CDR3 covers 12 residues. CDR3 region: CATSRVTDTQYF. The whole variable domain, filled in from reference TRBV15 and TRBJ2-3, reads DAMVIQNPRYQVTQFGKPVTLSCSQTLNHNVMYWYQQKSSQAPKLLFHYYDKDFNNEADTPDNFQSRRPNTSFCFLDIRSPGLGDTAMYLCATSRVTDTQYFGPGTRLTVL.

This chain joins TRBV7-6 and TRBJ2-1. Germline CDR1 and CDR2: SGHVS and FNYEAQ. The CDR3 has 14 residues. The CDR3 protein is CASSLDGLDNEQFF.

V gene TRBV5-5 combines with J gene TRBJ2-5; as DNA is missing, the TRBD1 call by TCRdb cannot be tested. Germline lookup yields CDR1 SGHKS and CDR2 YYEKEE (reference sequence). The CDR3 contains 15 residues. The CDR3 reads CASRFTGGEGETQYF. Complete variable domain (other parts from reference TRBV5-5 and TRBJ2-5): DAGVTQSPTHLIKTRGQQVTLRCSPISGHKSVSWYQQVLGQGPQFIFQYYEKEERGRGNFPDRFSARQFPNYSSELNVNALLLGDSALYLCASRFTGGEGETQYFGPGTRLLVL.

V and J are TRBV29-1 and TRBJ1-1; as DNA is missing, the TRBD1 call by TCRdb cannot be tested. Germline assignment: CDR1 SQVTM and CDR2 ANQGSEA. CDR3 length: 13 residues. CDR3 in amino acids: CSVEERSPWGAFF. The variable domain in full, with the rest retrieved from reference TRBV29-1 and TRBJ1-1, is SAVISQKPSRDICQRGTSLTIQCQVDSQVTMMFWYRQQPGQSLTLIATANQGSEATYESGFVIDKFPISRPNLTFSTLTVSNMSPEDSSIYLCSVEERSPWGAFFGQGTRLTVV.

The chain's CDR3 is CSADLDNEQFF. V is TRBV29-1 and J is TRBJ2-1. The CDR3 covers 11 residues. Per the germline V gene, CDR1 is SQVTM and CDR2 is ANQGSEA.

This chain uses TRBV29-1 with TRBJ1-2; TCRdb picks TRBD1, but there is no DNA to check that call. Germline V gene lookup returns CDR1 SQVTM and CDR2 ANQGSEA. The CDR3 runs 16 residues. The CDR3: CSVEPGTGRGSYGYTF.

This sequence joins TRBV5-6 and TRBJ2-7; the D call from TCRdb, TRBD1, cannot be confirmed without DNA. CDR1 and CDR2 (germline): SGHDT, YYEEEE. This CDR3 is 11 amino acids long. The CDR3 is CASTDRVEQYF.